The rows below give T cell receptor beta chains drawn from one sample of a study of identical twins. TCRdb passed the 5' RACE reads through MiXCR, listing each CDR3 protein once. The sample contains 300,000 to 400,000 distinct CDR3 sequences, roughly 12% of which appear only once. The same specimen was also included in a second study, on yellow fever vaccine responses in identical twins.

Sequencing was performed on CD8+ T cells sorted from blood. These TCRs come from a woman in her late teens or twenties in good health. The CDR3 runs from the conserved cysteine through the conserved F or W. The D gene is left open where the match is weak. Part of the rows lack a size; the others show once, few, many or a class for expanded clones.

v_call	j_call	d_call	clone_size	cdr3_length	cdr3_aa	cdr3_nt
TRBV12-3/TRBV12-4	TRBJ2-1	-	-	12	CASSFGLSGQFF	-
TRBV4-1	TRBJ1-1	-	-	15	CASSQDLGPNTEAFF	TGCGCCAGCAGCCAAGATTTAGGACCGAACACTGAAGCTTTCTTT
TRBV3-1	TRBJ2-1	-	few	13	CASSPLGSNEQFF	TGTGCCAGCAGCCCCCTTGGTAGCAATGAGCAGTTCTTC
TRBV6-5	TRBJ2-2	TRBD1	-	16	CASSYTGGLTTGELFF	TGTGCCAGCAGTTACACAGGGGGCCTTACCACCGGGGAGCTGTTTTTT
TRBV19	TRBJ1-5	-	-	13	CASSRSLRSPQHF	TGTGCCAGTAGTCGGAGTTTAAGATCACCTCAGCATTTT
TRBV11-1	TRBJ2-6	-	-	18	CASSLGAGAFSGANVLTF	TGTGCCAGCAGCTTAGGGGCCGGCGCGTTCTCTGGGGCCAACGTCCTGACTTTC
TRBV4-2	TRBJ2-1	TRBD2	-	17	CASSHSFTGTSYNEQFF	TGTGCCAGCAGCCACTCCTTCACCGGGACTAGTTACAATGAGCAGTTCTTC
TRBV12-3/TRBV12-4	TRBJ2-7	-	many	11	CASSQDYEQYF	TGCGCCAGCAGCCAGGATTACGAGCAGTACTTC
TRBV4-2	TRBJ2-2	-	-	16	CASSQVTREGTGELFF	TGTGCCAGCAGCCAAGTTACGAGAGAGGGCACCGGGGAGCTGTTTTTT
TRBV25-1	TRBJ1-1	-	few	13	CASSEYENTEAFF	TGTGCCAGCAGTGAATATGAGAACACTGAAGCTTTCTTT
TRBV27	TRBJ2-3	TRBD2	few	15	CASSSLAALVDTQYF	TGTGCCAGCAGTTCCCTAGCGGCCCTAGTGGATACGCAGTATTTT
TRBV12-3/TRBV12-4	TRBJ2-3	-	many	14	CASSLGGQRDTQYF	TGTGCCAGCAGCCTTGGGGGACAAAGAGACACGCAGTATTTT
TRBV3-1	TRBJ1-1	-	many	14	CASSQAGAHTEAFF	TGTGCCAGCAGCCAAGCGGGGGCTCACACTGAAGCTTTCTTT
TRBV12-5	TRBJ2-1	TRBD2	-	14	CASAPRSGGNEQFF	TGTGCTAGTGCCCCCCGTAGCGGGGGCAATGAGCAGTTCTTC
TRBV5-1	TRBJ2-1	TRBD1	many	15	CASSPGTVSGNEQFF	TGCGCCAGCAGCCCCGGGACAGTTTCCGGCAATGAGCAGTTCTTC
TRBV25-1	TRBJ1-1	-	-	15	CASSEHRERATEAFF	TGTGCCAGCAGTGAGCACAGGGAGAGAGCCACTGAAGCTTTCTTT
TRBV5-1	TRBJ2-1	TRBD2	-	16	CASTDIAGGRGNEQFF	TGCGCCAGCACCGACATAGCGGGAGGTCGTGGCAATGAGCAGTTCTTC
TRBV21-1	TRBJ1-1	-	few	12	CAGRERGLEAFF	TGTGCCGGGAGAGAGAGGGGCCTAGAAGCTTTCTTT
TRBV15	TRBJ2-7	TRBD2	-	16	CATSRGTTSGSNVQYF	TGTGCCACCAGCAGGGGGACAACTAGCGGGAGCAACGTGCAGTACTTC
TRBV6-2/TRBV6-3	TRBJ2-2	TRBD2	few	19	CASSYSSSGRATIDGELFF	TGTGCCAGCAGTTACTCGAGCAGCGGGAGGGCCACGATTGACGGGGAGCTGTTTTTT
TRBV7-2	TRBJ1-2	-	few	14	CASSDVAFHYGYTF	TGTGCCAGCAGCGATGTCGCCTTCCACTATGGCTACACCTTC
TRBV12-3/TRBV12-4	TRBJ2-1	TRBD1	-	12	CASSPDRVLQFF	TGTGCCAGCAGCCCAGACAGGGTACTTCAGTTCTTC
TRBV6-1	TRBJ2-2	TRBD1	few	15	CASSATGGSTGELFF	TGTGCCAGCAGCGCTACAGGGGGAAGCACCGGGGAGCTGTTTTTT
TRBV5-5	TRBJ1-5	-	few	15	CASTSTAPSNQPQHF	TGTGCCAGCACCTCGACAGCCCCTAGCAATCAGCCCCAGCATTTT
TRBV24-1	TRBJ1-3	-	-	14	CATSEAGPGNTIYF	TGTGCCACCAGTGAAGCGGGGCCCGGAAACACCATATATTTT
TRBV29-1	TRBJ2-1	-	-	12	CSVLGMYNEQFF	TGCAGCGTTCTTGGGATGTACAATGAGCAGTTCTTC